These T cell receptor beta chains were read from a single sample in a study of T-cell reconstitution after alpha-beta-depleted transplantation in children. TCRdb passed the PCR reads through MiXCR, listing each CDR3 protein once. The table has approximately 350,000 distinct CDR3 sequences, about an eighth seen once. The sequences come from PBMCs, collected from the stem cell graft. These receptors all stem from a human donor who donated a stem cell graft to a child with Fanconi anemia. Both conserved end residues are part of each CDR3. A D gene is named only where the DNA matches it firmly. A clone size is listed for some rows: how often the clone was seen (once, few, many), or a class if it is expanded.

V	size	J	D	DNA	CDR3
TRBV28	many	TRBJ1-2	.	TGTGCCAGCAGTTTACGGGGGGCCCCTAACTATGGCTACACCTTC	CASSLRGAPNYGYTF
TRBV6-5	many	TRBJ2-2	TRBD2	TGTGCCAGCAGTTTAGGACTAGCGTCCGGGGAGCTGTTTTTT	CASSLGLASGELFF
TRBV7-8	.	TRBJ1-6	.	TGTGCCAGCAGCCGTCCCGGGAGGGTAGATTCACCCCTCCACTTT	CASSRPGRVDSPLHF
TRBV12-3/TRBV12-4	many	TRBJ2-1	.	TGTGCCAGCAGTTCCGAATCCTACAATGAGCAGTTCTTC	CASSSESYNEQFF
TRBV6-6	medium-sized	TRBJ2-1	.	TGTGCCAGCAGTGACCGGGACTACAATGAGCAGTTCTTC	CASSDRDYNEQFF
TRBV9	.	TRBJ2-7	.	TGTGCCAGCAGCGTAGGTCCGGGGAACCTTGCAGGCTACGAGCAGTACTTC	CASSVGPGNLAGYEQYF
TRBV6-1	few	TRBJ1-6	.	TGTGCCAGCGGCGGGGGCTGGAATTCACCCCTCCACTTT	CASGGGWNSPLHF
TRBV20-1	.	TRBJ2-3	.	TGCAGTGCTTTAGGGGGGGGCGGCCCAGATACGCAGTATTTT	CSALGGGGPDTQYF
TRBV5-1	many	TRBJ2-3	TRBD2	TGCGCCAGCAAGGAAGCGGGGGAGTCAGATACGCAGTATTTT	CASKEAGESDTQYF
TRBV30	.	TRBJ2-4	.	TGTGCCTGGGAGGATGAGGCCGGCAAAAACATTCAGTACTTC	CAWEDEAGKNIQYF
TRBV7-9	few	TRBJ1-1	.	TGTGCCACCGATATCCGGGGGGGCACTGAAGCTTTCTTT	CATDIRGGTEAFF
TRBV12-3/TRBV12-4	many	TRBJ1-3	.	TGTGCCAGCAGTCCGGGGTTTCGAAACACCATATATTTT	CASSPGFRNTIYF
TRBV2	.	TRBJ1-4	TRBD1	TGTGCCCGACGAGGGACAGGGCTTAATGAAAAACTGTTTTTT	CARRGTGLNEKLFF
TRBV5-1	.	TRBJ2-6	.	TGCGCCAGCAGCTTGGCCGGGCGGATCTCTGGGGCCAACGTCCTGACTTTC	CASSLAGRISGANVLTF
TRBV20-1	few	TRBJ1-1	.	TGCAGTGCTCGGGGTGAGAAGAACACTGAAGCTTTCTTT	CSARGEKNTEAFF
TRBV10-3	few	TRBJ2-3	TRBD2	TGTGCCATCAACCCCGGGACTAGCGGCCTCGGGGATACGCAGTATTTT	CAINPGTSGLGDTQYF